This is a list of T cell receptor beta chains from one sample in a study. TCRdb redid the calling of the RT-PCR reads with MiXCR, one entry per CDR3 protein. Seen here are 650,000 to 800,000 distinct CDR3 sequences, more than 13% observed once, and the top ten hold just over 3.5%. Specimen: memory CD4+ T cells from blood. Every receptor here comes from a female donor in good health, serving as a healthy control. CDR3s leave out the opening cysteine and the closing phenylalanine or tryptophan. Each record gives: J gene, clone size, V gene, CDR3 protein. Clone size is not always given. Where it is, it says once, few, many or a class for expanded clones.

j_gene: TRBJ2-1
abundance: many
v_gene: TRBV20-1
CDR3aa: SVREYDEQF

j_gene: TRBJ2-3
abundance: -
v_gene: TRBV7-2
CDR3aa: ASSSPIAGGADTQY

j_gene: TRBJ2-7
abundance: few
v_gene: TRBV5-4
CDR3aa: ASSPGGLAGGYEQY

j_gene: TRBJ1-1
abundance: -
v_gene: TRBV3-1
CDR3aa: ASSPGTGLITEAF

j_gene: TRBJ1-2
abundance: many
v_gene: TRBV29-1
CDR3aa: STAQGHYGYT

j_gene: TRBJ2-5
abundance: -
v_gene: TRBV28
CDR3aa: ASSLARERETQY

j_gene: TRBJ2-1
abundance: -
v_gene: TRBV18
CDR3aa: ASSPVQVNEQF

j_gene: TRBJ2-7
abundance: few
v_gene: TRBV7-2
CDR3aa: ASSLAALSGGGSYEQY

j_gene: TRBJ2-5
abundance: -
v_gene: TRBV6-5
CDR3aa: ASKRAIAGAQETQY

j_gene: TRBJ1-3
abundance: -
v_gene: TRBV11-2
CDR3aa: ASSLNPGPFKNTIY

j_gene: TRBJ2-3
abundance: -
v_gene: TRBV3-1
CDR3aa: ASRYEGSTDTQY

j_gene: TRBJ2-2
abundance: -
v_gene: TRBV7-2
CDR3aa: ASSSRGQRNTGELF

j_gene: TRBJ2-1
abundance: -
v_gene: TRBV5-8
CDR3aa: ASSLTSGEQF

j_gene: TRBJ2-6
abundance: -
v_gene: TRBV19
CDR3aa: ASSLTPRGSGANVLT

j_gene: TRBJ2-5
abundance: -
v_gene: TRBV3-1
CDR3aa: ASSQIIQETQY

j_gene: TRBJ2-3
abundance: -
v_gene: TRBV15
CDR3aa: ATMEGSTDTQY

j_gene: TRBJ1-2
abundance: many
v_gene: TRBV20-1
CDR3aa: SARRNRASPGYT

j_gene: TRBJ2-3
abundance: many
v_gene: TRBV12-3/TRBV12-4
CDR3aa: ASSDSSLAGSTDTQY

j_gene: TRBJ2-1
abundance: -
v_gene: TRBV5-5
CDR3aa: ASSLTGPLNEQF

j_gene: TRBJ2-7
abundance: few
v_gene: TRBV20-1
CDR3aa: SAPRWGSYEQY

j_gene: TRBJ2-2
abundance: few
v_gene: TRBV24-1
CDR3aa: ATSEENTGELF

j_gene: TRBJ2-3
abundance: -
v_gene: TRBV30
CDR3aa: AWELGGTDTQY

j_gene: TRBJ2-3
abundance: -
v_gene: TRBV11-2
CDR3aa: ASSLDGSLDTQY

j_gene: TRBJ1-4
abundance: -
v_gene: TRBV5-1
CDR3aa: ASSPPANEKLF

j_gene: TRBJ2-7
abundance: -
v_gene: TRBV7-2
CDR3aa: ASSARGAYEQY

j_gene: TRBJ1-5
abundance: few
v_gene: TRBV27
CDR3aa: ASSDNDSNQPQH

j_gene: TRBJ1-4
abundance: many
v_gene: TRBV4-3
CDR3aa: ASSQESGKLF

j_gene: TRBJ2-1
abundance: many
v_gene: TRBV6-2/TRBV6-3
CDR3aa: ASSYYDGTAF

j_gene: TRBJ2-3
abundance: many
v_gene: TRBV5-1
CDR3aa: ASSLVQGTDTQY

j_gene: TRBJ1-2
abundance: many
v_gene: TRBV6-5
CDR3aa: ASSYGQSYRYT

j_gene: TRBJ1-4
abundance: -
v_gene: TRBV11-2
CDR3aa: ASSSVRIGAGGLF

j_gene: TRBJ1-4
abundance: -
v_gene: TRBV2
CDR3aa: ASLPRAGTEKLF

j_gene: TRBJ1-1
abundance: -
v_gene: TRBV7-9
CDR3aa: ASSTDIGTEAF

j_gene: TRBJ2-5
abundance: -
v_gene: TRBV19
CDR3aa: ASRNGQGARETQY

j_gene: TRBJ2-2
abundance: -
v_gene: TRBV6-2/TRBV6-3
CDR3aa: ARSFAGGSTGGELF

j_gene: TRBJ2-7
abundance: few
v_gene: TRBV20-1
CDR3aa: SGSSGSYEQY

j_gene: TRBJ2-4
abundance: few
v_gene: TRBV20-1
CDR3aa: SARDGREAKNIQY

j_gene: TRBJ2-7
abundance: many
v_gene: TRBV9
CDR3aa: ASSVGTSVSYEQY

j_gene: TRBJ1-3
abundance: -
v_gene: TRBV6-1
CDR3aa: ASSADLNSGNTIY

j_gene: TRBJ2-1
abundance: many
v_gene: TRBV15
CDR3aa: ATSLEPGFGKI

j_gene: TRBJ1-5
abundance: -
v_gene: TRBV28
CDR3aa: ASSLEGQGVNQPQH

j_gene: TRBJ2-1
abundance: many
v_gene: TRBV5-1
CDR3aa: ASSLAISGGVSEQF

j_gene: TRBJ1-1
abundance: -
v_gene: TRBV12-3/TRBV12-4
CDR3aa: ASSFEGYTEAF

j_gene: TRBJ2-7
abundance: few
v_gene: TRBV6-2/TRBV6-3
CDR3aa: ASKHRDLYEQY

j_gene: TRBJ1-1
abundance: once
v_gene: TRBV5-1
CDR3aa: ASSWGQNTKAF